These T cell receptor beta chains were read from a single sample in a study of T cell responses to AZD1222 COVID-19 vaccine. Clones were read by immunoSEQ multiplex PCR, and TCRdb kept only the in-frame ones, dropping some. The sample holds around 84,000 clones, about 90% seen once. The sequencing used peripheral blood, collected on day 0 of MenACWY control vaccination. The receptors come from an adult in good health. CDR3s include the opening cysteine and the closing phenylalanine or tryptophan. The order of the fields is clone size, D gene, J gene, V gene, CDR3 DNA, CDR3 protein. A D gene is named only where the DNA matches it firmly. Size values are once, few and many counts, or a class for expanded clones, and some rows have none.

size: once; D: TRBD1; J: TRBJ1-6; V: TRBV2; DNA: TGTGCCAGCAAAGGGTTGGGGACAGGGCGGTTTTCACCCCTCCACTTT; CDR3: CASKGLGTGRFSPLHF
size: .; D: .; J: TRBJ1-4; V: TRBV19; DNA: TGTGCCAGTAGTTGGGGGAATGGGGAAAAACTGTTTTTT; CDR3: CASSWGNGEKLFF
size: .; D: TRBD1; J: TRBJ2-5; V: TRBV10-2; DNA: TGCGCCAGCAGCGAGGGACAGTGGCTCTTCCAAGAGACCCAGTACTTC; CDR3: CASSEGQWLFQETQYF
size: .; D: .; J: TRBJ1-2; V: TRBV7-6; DNA: TGTGCCAGCAGCTTAGAAGCAGGGCTTGGCTACACCTTC; CDR3: CASSLEAGLGYTF
size: .; D: .; J: TRBJ1-2; V: TRBV3-1/TRBV3-2; DNA: TGTGCCAGCAGCCAAGATGCCTCGGTCTATGGCTACACCTTC; CDR3: CASSQDASVYGYTF
size: .; D: .; J: TRBJ2-3; V: TRBV7-2; DNA: TGTGCCAGCAGCTTAGCTAGAACTGGCACAGATACGCAGTATTTT; CDR3: CASSLARTGTDTQYF
size: .; D: TRBD1; J: TRBJ2-5; V: TRBV6-2/TRBV6-3; DNA: TGTGCCAGCAGTAGGGGACAGAACCAAGAGACCCAGTACTTC; CDR3: CASSRGQNQETQYF
size: .; D: TRBD2; J: TRBJ2-5; V: TRBV6-2/TRBV6-3; DNA: TGTGCCAGCAGCCCAGGACTAGCGGTGGAGACCCAGTACTTC; CDR3: CASSPGLAVETQYF
size: .; D: .; J: TRBJ1-5; V: TRBV5-8; DNA: TGTGCCAGCAGCTTGGTAGGGCTAGGTAGCAATCAGCCCCAGCATTTT; CDR3: CASSLVGLGSNQPQHF
size: .; D: TRBD1; J: TRBJ1-2; V: TRBV7-3; DNA: TGTGCCAGCAGCTTAAGGGGGAGGACAGGCTATGGCTACACCTTC; CDR3: CASSLRGRTGYGYTF
size: .; D: .; J: TRBJ1-1; V: TRBV7-2; DNA: TGTGCCAGCAGCTTCACAGGCTTTAACACTGAAGCTTTCTTT; CDR3: CASSFTGFNTEAFF
size: .; D: .; J: TRBJ2-2; V: TRBV6-5; DNA: TGTGCCACGATAAGCGTCACCGGGGAGCTGTTTTTT; CDR3: CATISVTGELFF
size: .; D: TRBD1; J: TRBJ1-1; V: TRBV7-9; DNA: TGTGCCAGCAGCCCCCGACAGGGCGACACTGAAGCTTTCTTT; CDR3: CASSPRQGDTEAFF
size: .; D: TRBD2; J: TRBJ2-7; V: TRBV5-4; DNA: TGTGCCAGCAGCTTCGGGGGGGGCCGAAACGAGCAGTACTTC; CDR3: CASSFGGGRNEQYF
size: once; D: TRBD1; J: TRBJ1-2; V: TRBV28; DNA: TGTGCCAGCAGTCAACAGGGGACCTATGGCTACACCTTC; CDR3: CASSQQGTYGYTF
size: .; D: .; J: TRBJ2-7; V: TRBV15; DNA: TGTGCCACCAGCAGAGATGTAAGGGCAGCGGTCTCCTACGAGCAGTACTTC; CDR3: CATSRDVRAAVSYEQYF
size: .; D: TRBD2; J: TRBJ2-7; V: TRBV6-5; DNA: TGTGCCAGCAGTCGGGGGGGGTCCTACGAGCAGTACTTC; CDR3: CASSRGGSYEQYF
size: once; D: .; J: TRBJ1-1; V: TRBV6-5; DNA: TGTGCCAGCAGCGACATGGGGCAGGGCAACACTGAAGCTTTCTTT; CDR3: CASSDMGQGNTEAFF
size: .; D: .; J: TRBJ2-2; V: TRBV29-1; DNA: TGCAGCGCCCCCGACCCAAACACCGGGGAGCTGTTTTTT; CDR3: CSAPDPNTGELFF
size: .; D: .; J: TRBJ1-1; V: TRBV18; DNA: TGTGCCAGCTCACCTCGACTCTCAGGGAGTGGGAGCACTGAAGCTTTCTTT; CDR3: CASSPRLSGSGSTEAFF
size: .; D: TRBD1; J: TRBJ1-5; V: TRBV6-5; DNA: TGTGCCAGCAGTTCGGGGACAGGGAATCAGCCCCAGCATTTT; CDR3: CASSSGTGNQPQHF
size: .; D: .; J: TRBJ1-4; V: TRBV3-1/TRBV3-2; DNA: TGTGCCAGCAGCCAAGGGGAGGGTGCAAATGAAAAACTGTTTTTT; CDR3: CASSQGEGANEKLFF
size: .; D: .; J: TRBJ1-2; V: TRBV6-2/TRBV6-3; DNA: TGTGCCAGCAGTTACGACCCAAGCTATGGCTACACCTTC; CDR3: CASSYDPSYGYTF
size: .; D: .; J: TRBJ2-6; V: TRBV28; DNA: TGTGCCAGCAGTTTACCGTCCTCTGGGGCCAACGTCCTGACTTTC; CDR3: CASSLPSSGANVLTF
size: .; D: .; J: TRBJ2-7; V: TRBV10-3; DNA: TGTGCCATCAGTGAGGGCACCGTCTACGAGCAGTACTTC; CDR3: CAISEGTVYEQYF
size: .; D: .; J: TRBJ2-1; V: TRBV7-9; DNA: TGTGCCAGCGCTCCCTCGGGGCCCGGGAACAATGAGCAGTTCTTC; CDR3: CASAPSGPGNNEQFF
size: .; D: .; J: TRBJ1-2; V: TRBV7-2; DNA: TGTGCCAGCAGCTTAGCAGGTACAGCAAACTATGGCTACACCTTC; CDR3: CASSLAGTANYGYTF
size: .; D: .; J: TRBJ1-5; V: TRBV6-6; DNA: TGTGCCAGCAGTTACTCGAATAGCAATCAGCCCCAGCATTTT; CDR3: CASSYSNSNQPQHF
size: .; D: .; J: TRBJ2-3; V: TRBV9; DNA: TGTGCCAGCAGCGACGACCCGAACACACTCACAGATACGCAGTATTTT; CDR3: CASSDDPNTLTDTQYF
size: .; D: .; J: TRBJ2-5; V: TRBV5-1; DNA: TGCGCCAGCAGCTTAATGGATAACCAAGAGACCCAGTACTTC; CDR3: CASSLMDNQETQYF
size: .; D: .; J: TRBJ1-2; V: TRBV28; DNA: TGTGCCAGCAGTCGAGACAGGAACTATGGCTACACCTTC; CDR3: CASSRDRNYGYTF
size: .; D: .; J: TRBJ2-3; V: TRBV9; DNA: TGTGCCAGCAGCGTAGTCTCGGGAGCGGGAGATACGCAGTATTTT; CDR3: CASSVVSGAGDTQYF
size: .; D: .; J: TRBJ2-6; V: TRBV2; DNA: TGTGCCAGCGTCCTAGAGGCCCCCGAGGCCAACGTCCTGACTTTC; CDR3: CASVLEAPEANVLTF
size: .; D: TRBD2; J: TRBJ2-2; V: TRBV7-2; DNA: TGTGCCAGCAGCTTAAGTACTCGAGTAGCGGGATACACCGGGGAGCTGTTTTTT; CDR3: CASSLSTRVAGYTGELFF
size: .; D: .; J: TRBJ2-1; V: TRBV18; DNA: TGTGCCAGCTCACCCGTACAGGGAGCCTCCTACAATGAGCAGTTCTTC; CDR3: CASSPVQGASYNEQFF
size: .; D: .; J: TRBJ2-2; V: TRBV2; DNA: TGTGCCAGCACCCAAGGCCGGAACACCGGGGAGCTGTTTTTT; CDR3: CASTQGRNTGELFF
size: .; D: TRBD1; J: TRBJ2-5; V: TRBV28; DNA: TGTGCCAGCAGTCCTAGGACAGGGATTGAAGAGACCCAGTACTTC; CDR3: CASSPRTGIEETQYF
size: .; D: TRBD2; J: TRBJ2-1; V: TRBV9; DNA: TGTGCCAGCAGCGTAGGGGGACTAGCGTACAATGAGCAGTTCTTC; CDR3: CASSVGGLAYNEQFF
size: few; D: .; J: TRBJ2-2; V: TRBV19; DNA: TGTGCCAGTAGTATAGTACTTGCGGGGGAGCTGTTTTTT; CDR3: CASSIVLAGELFF
size: once; D: .; J: TRBJ1-2; V: TRBV7-8; DNA: TGTGCCAGCAGCTTAAGGGGGGGTCAGTCTGGCTACACCTTC; CDR3: CASSLRGGQSGYTF
size: .; D: .; J: TRBJ2-7; V: TRBV3-1/TRBV3-2; DNA: TGTGCCAGCAGCCAAGGCAGCGGAGGGGGCTACGAGCAGTACTTC; CDR3: CASSQGSGGGYEQYF
size: .; D: .; J: TRBJ2-1; V: TRBV10-3; DNA: TGTGCCATCAGGACTACCAAATACAATGAGCAGTTCTTC; CDR3: CAIRTTKYNEQFF
size: few; D: .; J: TRBJ2-5; V: TRBV15; DNA: TGTGCCACCAGCAGAGTTAGGAGGGAAACCCAGTACTTC; CDR3: CATSRVRRETQYF
size: once; D: .; J: TRBJ2-2; V: TRBV19; DNA: TGTGCCAGTAGTACCCTGAGGGACACGAACACCGGGGAGCTGTTTTTT; CDR3: CASSTLRDTNTGELFF
size: .; D: TRBD1; J: TRBJ2-2; V: TRBV6-5; DNA: TGTGCCAGCATAGGACAGGGATTAATGGGCGGGGAGCTGTTTTTT; CDR3: CASIGQGLMGGELFF
size: .; D: TRBD1; J: TRBJ1-4; V: TRBV5-1; DNA: TGCGCCAGCAGCTCGGGACAGGGGAATAATGAAAAACTGTTTTTT; CDR3: CASSSGQGNNEKLFF
size: once; D: .; J: TRBJ2-7; V: TRBV15; DNA: TGTGCCACCAGCGAGTACCTAGACAGGGCGGGAGAGCAGTACTTC; CDR3: CATSEYLDRAGEQYF
size: .; D: TRBD1; J: TRBJ1-5; V: TRBV27; DNA: TGTGCCAGCAGTTTAGTGGTGCAGGGGGCCAGCAATCAGCCCCAGCATTTT; CDR3: CASSLVVQGASNQPQHF
size: few; D: .; J: TRBJ1-2; V: TRBV4-3; DNA: TGCGCCAGCAGCCAAGATCCCGGGTCCTACTATGGCTACACCTTC; CDR3: CASSQDPGSYYGYTF
size: .; D: TRBD1; J: TRBJ2-7; V: TRBV28; DNA: TGTGCCAGCAGTTCGGCCGGACAGGGGGCCTACGAGCAGTACTTC; CDR3: CASSSAGQGAYEQYF
size: .; D: .; J: TRBJ2-1; V: TRBV11-3; DNA: TGTGCCAGCAGCTTAGAAGGCCATGAGCAGTTCTTC; CDR3: CASSLEGHEQFF
size: .; D: .; J: TRBJ2-5; V: TRBV19; DNA: TGTGCCAGTAGAGGTGGGGACTTTGGTAGCCAAGAGACCCAGTACTTC; CDR3: CASRGGDFGSQETQYF
size: .; D: .; J: TRBJ1-4; V: TRBV6-6; DNA: TGTGCCAGCAGTCACCTGGTTACGACTGGAACTAATGAAAAACTGTTTTTT; CDR3: CASSHLVTTGTNEKLFF
size: .; D: TRBD2; J: TRBJ2-2; V: TRBV19; DNA: TGTGCCAGCCGCGGGACTAGGGGGACCGGGGAGCTGTTTTTT; CDR3: CASRGTRGTGELFF
size: .; D: .; J: TRBJ2-7; V: TRBV6-5; DNA: TGTGCCAGCAGCTACCACGGGGAGCAGTACTTC; CDR3: CASSYHGEQYF
size: .; D: .; J: TRBJ1-5; V: TRBV28; DNA: TGTGCCAGCAGTGGTAGCAATCAGCCCCAGCATTTT; CDR3: CASSGSNQPQHF
size: .; D: .; J: TRBJ1-4; V: TRBV29-1; DNA: TGCAGCGTACAGACAGGAGACGAAAAACTGTTTTTT; CDR3: CSVQTGDEKLFF
size: .; D: TRBD1; J: TRBJ1-4; V: TRBV7-9; DNA: TGTGCCAGCAGCAAGGGACAGGGAGCAACTAATGAAAAACTGTTTTTT; CDR3: CASSKGQGATNEKLFF
size: .; D: .; J: TRBJ2-3; V: TRBV6-5; DNA: TGTGCCAGCAGTTACACGGTTTGGAGCACAGATACGCAGTATTTT; CDR3: CASSYTVWSTDTQYF